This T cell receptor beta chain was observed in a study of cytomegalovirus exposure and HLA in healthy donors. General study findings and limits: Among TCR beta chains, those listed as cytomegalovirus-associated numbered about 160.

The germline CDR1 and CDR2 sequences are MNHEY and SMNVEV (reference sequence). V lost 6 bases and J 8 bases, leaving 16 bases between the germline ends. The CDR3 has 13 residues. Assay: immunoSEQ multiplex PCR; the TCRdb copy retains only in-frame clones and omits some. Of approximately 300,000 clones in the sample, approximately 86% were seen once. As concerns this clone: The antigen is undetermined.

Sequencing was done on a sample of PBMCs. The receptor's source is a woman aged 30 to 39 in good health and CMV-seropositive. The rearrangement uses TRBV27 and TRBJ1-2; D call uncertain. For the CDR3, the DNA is TGTGCCAGCAGATCCCGGGCCTTAAAAGGCTACACCTTC. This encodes CASRSRALKGYTF.